This T cell receptor beta chain was found in a study of beta chain features in type 1 diabetes. Overall study context: Sorted cells numbering 95 million to 110 million were examined across all samples. General study points: Type 1 diabetes patients had moderately but significantly shorter TCRB CDR3s in all four CD4+ subsets.

Comment on this clone: Its antigen remains unidentified.

Reverse transcription of all isolated RNA meant that expressed TCRB transcripts were sequenced. Using immunoSEQ multiplex PCR, the repertoire was profiled, and TCRdb retains in-frame clones only, with some absent. The data show 300,000 to 400,000 clones, roughly 14% seen once. Sorted CD4+ subsets: naive, central memory, regulatory, stem cell-like memory (CD45RO/CCR7/CD25/CD127/CD95/CD27 panel). V lost 6 bases and J lost 0, with 11 bases in between. The length of the CDR3 is 14 residues. Germline V gene lookup returns CDR1 SNHLY and CDR2 FYNNEI. V usage is TRBV2 and J usage is TRBJ1-1; TRBD1 is a possible D gene (6 bases). This receptor was taken from a woman under 30 with type 1 diabetes. The specimen was naive CD4+ T cells from blood. The CDR3 reads CASSLQGMNTEAFF. The CDR3 DNA reads TGTGCCAGCAGCCTACAGGGAATGAACACTGAAGCTTTCTTT.